This TCR beta chain derives from a study of T cell clonality in common variable immunodeficiency. Here immunoSEQ multiplex PCR was the method, and the copy in TCRdb shows in-frame clones only, minus some. The sample is made up of about 42,000 clones, none counted only once. This CDR3 has 13 amino acids. Per germline, CDR1 LNHDA and CDR2 SQIVND (reference sequence). This clone has only a few counts. Its matching antigen is unknown. The CDR3 goes on 3 residues after the read ends, and that part is filled in from the germline J gene. Study outcomes and limitations: CVID subjects had higher TCRbeta clonality than healthy controls, most marked in about a third. Reportedly, TCR beta sequences from common variable immunodeficiency showed fewer deletions and N-nucleotide insertions. Fewer TCRbeta clones were shared among CVID subjects than controls.

Sequenced input: peripheral blood mononuclear cells. The receptor was isolated from a person aged 18 to 75 in good health. The rearrangement uses TRBV19 and TRBJ1-5, with unresolved D. The CDR3 spells CATSWSSTDPQHF. The part of the CDR3 DNA that was read is TGTGCCACTTCTTGGTCAAGCACAGATCCC. The full variable domain, in which reference TRBV19 and TRBJ1-5 provide the parts outside the CDR3, is DGGITQSPKYLFRKEGQNVTLSCEQNLNHDAMYWYRQDPGQGLRLIYYSQIVNDFQKGDIAEGYSVSREKKESFPLTVTSAQKNPTAFYLCATSWSSTDPQHFGDGTRLSIL.